Sequencing of this T cell receptor beta chain was carried out in a study of blood T cell repertoires in COVID-19. Across the study: Collection of acute and convalescent COVID-19 samples took place in the United States, Italy and Spain. T cells, B-cell-depleted T cells, or PBMCs provided the cDNA or gDNA that served as material.

Under the authors' procedure: Amplified reference gene primers provided the basis for estimating nucleated cell counts. The table came from immunoSEQ multiplex PCR; TCRdb's copy has only in-frame clones and leaves some out. D and trimming were read from the DNA, whereas the V and J calls and clone size are those reported in that table. The table records a few hundred thousand clones, around 92% of them present only once. The V gene lost 8 bases and the J gene lost 6 bases, with 14 bases spanning the gap. The germline CDR1 and CDR2 sequences are KGHSH and LQKENI. The length of the CDR3 is 13 residues. Seattle's enrolled individuals joined amid active infection and were then monitored longitudinally.

The clonotype was recovered from a woman younger than 45 with COVID-19, enrolled during active disease. Sequenced input: peripheral blood. The chain has TRBV18 and TRBJ1-5, with a possible D match to TRBD1 (6 bases). CDR3 region: CASTTGPPQPQHF. The DNA for the CDR3 is TGTGCCAGCACGACAGGCCCACCTCAGCCCCAGCATTTT.